The entry below gives a single T cell receptor beta chain sequence along with its context. The antigen remains undetermined. This specimen belongs to a study of T cell repertoires in cytomegalovirus infection. Looking at the study overall: CMV epitopes used comprised recently identified HLA-C-restricted ones and well-studied HLA-B-restricted ones. Based on public TCR beta signatures, there were indications of CMV infection and of a matching HLA type.

TCRdb processed the reads anew with MiXCR; each CDR3 protein has one entry. In the table there are 100,000 to 150,000 distinct CDR3 sequences, approximately 30% of which are singletons. Study-level points and caveats: Summed frequency of shared TCR beta families picked out CMV carriers who also had the relevant HLA. HLA-C-restricted CMV-specific TCR beta clonotypes prevailed in the ex vivo response.

Germline V gene lookup returns CDR1 SGHRS and CDR2 YFSETQ. J gave up 2 bases and V 4 bases, and 10 bases lay outside the gene matches. There are 18 residues in the CDR3. Sequenced material: CD8+ T cells from cultured PBMCs, taken from culture after CMV antigen stimulation. The receptor was derived from a human donor in good health (CMV status not recorded). Some clones in this sample may be carry-over from other donors' samples. This chain links TRBV5-1 with TRBJ2-1; 12 positions agree with TRBD1. CDR3 bases: TGCGCCAGCAGCCCCGGGACAGGGGGCTGGACAGCCTACAATGAGCAGTTCTTC. Its protein product is CASSPGTGGWTAYNEQFF.